This T cell receptor beta chain was sequenced during a study of T cells after somatic rescue of genetic block. Clones were read by immunoSEQ multiplex PCR, and TCRdb kept only the in-frame ones, dropping some. The sample includes about 12,000 clones, 60% to 75% of them seen just once. The length of the CDR3 is 17 residues. V is TRBV21-1 and J is TRBJ2-7; no DNA check was done on the table's D call, TRBD2. TRBV21-1 is tagged as a pseudogene. The source material was peripheral blood mononuclear cells (PBMCs). This sequence originates from a boy aged 5-17 years. This CDR3 is CASSKVPLAGETYEQYF. In DNA form, the CDR3 reads TGTGCCAGCAGCAAAGTCCCGCTAGCGGGAGAGACCTACGAGCAGTACTTC.